Listed here are 25 T cell receptor beta chains from one sample, sequenced in a study of CD8+ T cells in alopecia areata. It was cDNA, reverse transcribed from extracted RNA, that served as the sequencing template. The assay was immunoSEQ multiplex PCR, and TCRdb's table has in-frame clones only and misses some. The sample shows over 50,000 clones, about 44% of them seen only once. Source: CD8+ T cells sorted from blood, taken at week 0. Receptor source: a human donor with alopecia areata.

This chain joins TRBV21-1 and TRBJ2-7; the table gives TRBD2 as D, unverified against the DNA. TRBV21-1 is recorded as a pseudogene. The CDR3 runs to 15 residues. The DNA for the CDR3 is TGTGCCAGCAGCAAAGTGTTGGGACTAGCGGGAGGGCAGTACTTC. Protein sequence: CASSKVLGLAGGQYF.

This clone was seen only once. The J gene is TRBJ2-1, the V gene TRBV29-1; TRBD2 matches 9 bases. This CDR3 has 21 residues. CDR1 and CDR2 (germline): SQVTM, ANQGSEA. V dropped 1 base and J dropped 1; count of bases not matched to a gene: 20. The CDR3 reads CSVEGPLPVAGGLRSYNEQFF. The CDR3 nucleotides read TGCAGCGTTGAAGGCCCTCTTCCCGTGGCGGGAGGGCTTAGGTCCTACAATGAGCAGTTCTTC.

The chain combines TRBV29-1 with TRBJ2-7; 13 bases are a match to TRBD2. This CDR3 comprises 14 residues. The germline V gene has CDR1 SQVTM and CDR2 ANQGSEA. V shed 2 bases and J 5 bases; nucleotides not matched to a gene: 3. The CDR3 loop reads CSVELGLAGNEQYF. The CDR3 DNA reads TGCAGCGTTGAATTGGGACTAGCGGGAAACGAGCAGTACTTC.

This chain connects TRBV4-1 to TRBJ2-7; 10 positions match TRBD2. The CDR3 extends over 16 amino acids. Germline assignment: CDR1 MGHRA and CDR2 YSYEKL. V was pared by 1 base and J by 3 bases, with 6 bases of the junction left unmatched. The CDR3 protein is CASSQASGRDLYEQYF. The CDR3 nucleotides read TGCGCCAGCAGCCAAGCAAGCGGGAGGGACCTCTACGAGCAGTACTTC.

Regarding this clone: Relative to the germline gene, one junction end is altered; a read error may explain this. This chain links TRBV7-7 with TRBJ2-7; 7 positions agree with TRBD1. This CDR3 region has 14 residues. The V gene's germline CDR1 is SSHAT and CDR2 FNYEAQ (reference sequence). The CDR3 loop reads CASSLGAGGYEQYF. For the CDR3, the DNA is TGTGCTAGCAGCCTCGGAGCAGGGGGTTACGAGCAGTACTTC.

This chain links TRBV20-1 with TRBJ1-5; D unresolved. From germline, CDR1 is DFQATT and CDR2 SNEGSKA (reference sequence). The CDR3 runs to 11 residues. The ends were cut back, 5 bases at V and 11 bases at J, with 13 bases in the middle. Here the CDR3 reads CSARFDGTQHF. Here the CDR3 DNA reads TGCAGTGCTCGCTTCGACGGGACCCAGCATTTT.

This clone was recorded a few times. The V and J genes are TRBV6-5 and TRBJ2-1; 12 nucleotides match TRBD2. J gave up 5 bases and V 6 bases, and 5 bases lay outside the gene matches. Germline V gives CDR1 MNHEY, CDR2 SVGAGI. The CDR3 contains 15 residues. The CDR3 region is CASRPGLAGNNEQFF. CDR3 bases: TGTGCCAGCAGGCCCGGACTAGCGGGGAACAATGAGCAGTTCTTC.

The chain uses TRBV28 and TRBJ2-1; 10 bases align to TRBD2. Losses at the gene ends were 5 bases for V and 0 bases for J; bases not matched to a gene: 10. The CDR3 length is 18 residues. Germline CDR1 MDHEN, CDR2 SYDVKM. The CDR3, as DNA: TGTGCCAGCAGTCTCCGTGCTAGCGGGAGTAGCTCCTACAATGAGCAGTTCTTC. This sequence encodes CASSLRASGSSSYNEQFF.

The V and J genes are TRBV29-1 and TRBJ2-7, with D possibly being TRBD1 (5 bases). V lost 6 bases and J 0 bases, leaving 15 bases between the germline ends. Germline V gives CDR1 SQVTM, CDR2 ANQGSEA. This CDR3 has 14 amino acids. The CDR3 nucleotides read TGCAGCGTCTCAACAGGTTCCCTCTCCTACGAGCAGTACTTC. As protein: CSVSTGSLSYEQYF.

The chain carries TRBV4-1 and TRBJ2-1, with 8 bases identical to TRBD1. The germline V gene encodes CDR1 MGHRA and CDR2 YSYEKL. The CDR3 is 17 amino acids. Trimming cost V 2 bases and J 3 bases; bases outside gene matches: 9. The DNA of the CDR3 is TGCGCCAGCAGCCAACCGACAGGGGCGACGAACTACAATGAGCAGTTCTTC. Its translation: CASSQPTGATNYNEQFF.

This rearrangement joins TRBV7-6 to TRBJ2-7, with 8 bases that match TRBD1. The CDR3 length is 19 residues. V trimming: 2 bases; J trimming: 6 bases; junction bases outside the gene matches: 21. Germline V gives CDR1 SGHVS, CDR2 FNYEAQ. CDR3 protein: CASSLSTVARGLFTGEQYF. Written as DNA, the CDR3 is TGTGCCAGCAGCTTATCCACCGTAGCCAGGGGGCTATTTACAGGCGAGCAGTACTTC.

This clone was found a few times. V is TRBV14 and J is TRBJ2-1; D is perhaps TRBD1 (5 bases). The CDR3 runs to 14 residues. Germline V gene data show CDR1 as SGHDN and CDR2 as FVKESK. V shed 5 bases and J shed 7 bases, with 15 bases lying between them. For the CDR3, the DNA is TGTGCCAGCAGCGCCTTGGGCAGGGCGAATGAGCAGTTCTTC. It specifies CASSALGRANEQFF.

The chain carries TRBV29-1 and TRBJ2-7, with D possibly TRBD1 on 6 matching bases. CDR1 SQVTM and CDR2 ANQGSEA come from the germline V gene. The CDR3 totals 16 residues. Trimming pared 4 bases from V and 3 bases from J, leaving 22 bases between. The CDR3 bases are TGCAGCGTTGGCCCCGATGGAAGGGGACAAATCTACGAGCAGTACTTC. Protein sequence: CSVGPDGRGQIYEQYF.

The V call is TRBV29-1, the J call TRBJ2-1; possibly TRBD1 or TRBD2 for D (5 bases each). This CDR3 region has 15 residues. Germline CDR1 is SQVTM and CDR2 is ANQGSEA. The ends were cut back, 7 bases at V and 7 bases at J, with 23 bases in the middle. This chain's CDR3 is CSAAYRDDGGNEQFF. CDR3 sequence (DNA): TGCAGCGCCGCCTACCGGGACGACGGAGGTAATGAGCAGTTCTTC.

This clone has only a few counts. The chain employs TRBV19 and TRBJ2-1; 8 positions match TRBD2. In germline, CDR1 is LNHDA, CDR2 SQIVND (reference sequence). V was clipped by 3 bases and J by 4 bases; unmatched bases: 5. The CDR3 extends over 15 amino acids. CDR3 nucleotide sequence: TGTGCCAGTAGTATCTTGAGCGGGAGTTACAATGAGCAGTTCTTC. It translates to CASSILSGSYNEQFF.

The chain couples TRBV2 to TRBJ2-1, with D perhaps TRBD2 (6 bases). The CDR3 consists of 16 residues. The germline V gene encodes CDR1 SNHLY and CDR2 FYNNEI. The V end lost 2 bases, the J end lost 7 bases, and 18 bases lay between the germline ends. This CDR3 reads CASSEYFGGTTNEQFF. The CDR3, as DNA: TGTGCCAGCAGTGAATACTTTGGCGGGACCACTAATGAGCAGTTCTTC.

This clone showed up just once. The genes are TRBV30 and TRBJ1-2; D possibly corresponds to TRBD1 (6 bases). The germline V gene has CDR1 GTSNPN and CDR2 SVGIG (reference sequence). The CDR3 covers 12 residues. Between the trimmed V and J ends, which lost 3 bases and 4 bases, there was a span of 9 bases. The CDR3 DNA is TGTGCCTGGAGGCGGACAGTCTATGGCTACACCTTC. It codes for CAWRRTVYGYTF.

This clone was counted only a few times. V and J are TRBV29-1 and TRBJ2-1, with D maybe TRBD1 (6 bases). CDR1 is SQVTM, CDR2 ANQGSEA, per germline. The CDR3 covers 11 residues. The CDR3 region is CTGQLYNEQFF. In DNA form, the CDR3 reads TGCACAGGACAGCTATACAATGAGCAGTTCTTC.

The chain uses TRBV5-6 and TRBJ1-5, with a tentative D call TRBD1 (6 bases). From germline, CDR1 is SGHDT and CDR2 YYEEEE. V was shortened by 4 bases and J by 2 bases, with 10 bases between the two germline ends. The CDR3 has 14 residues. The CDR3 DNA reads TGTGCCAGCAGCGCGGGACATGGCAATCAGCCCCAGCATTTT. Residues: CASSAGHGNQPQHF.

The rearrangement links TRBV6-1 to TRBJ1-5; D is possibly TRBD1 (6 bases). V shed 5 bases and J shed 3 bases, with 14 bases lying between them. In germline, CDR1 is MNHNS, CDR2 SASEGT. The length of the CDR3 is 15 residues. The CDR3 nucleotides are TGTGCCAGCAGTTCGGCCGGACAGATCAATCAGCCCCAGCATTTT. Protein sequence: CASSSAGQINQPQHF.

CDR3 bases: TGTGCCAGCAGTTCCGGACACGGCAATCAGCCCCAGCATTTT. It is translated as CASSSGHGNQPQHF. The J gene is TRBJ1-5, the V gene TRBV27; possible D gene TRBD1, 5 bases. From germline, CDR1 is MNHEY and CDR2 SMNVEV (reference sequence). V was clipped by 4 bases and J by 2 bases, with 9 bases between them. The CDR3 has 14 amino acids.

V usage is TRBV27 and J usage is TRBJ2-7; no clear D. The CDR3 is 14 residues long. V gave up 2 bases and J gave up 2 bases, with 10 bases separating them. Germline V lookup: CDR1 MNHEY, CDR2 SMNVEV (reference sequence). The CDR3 sequence is CASSLGASTYEQYF. The CDR3 nucleotides read TGTGCCAGCAGTTTAGGTGCCAGCACCTACGAGCAGTACTTC.

The J gene is TRBJ2-7, the V gene TRBV4-2; D gene ambiguous. V shed 0 bases and J shed 0 bases, with 9 bases lying between them. The germline V gene encodes CDR1 LGHNA and CDR2 YNFKEQ. CDR3 length: 15 amino acids. The CDR3 region has the DNA TGTGCCAGCAGCCAAGATCTCCTCGGCTCCTACGAGCAGTACTTC. Protein sequence: CASSQDLLGSYEQYF.

The CDR3 region is CASDGAVNTEAFF. The CDR3 DNA reads as TGTGCCAGCGACGGGGCTGTGAACACTGAAGCTTTCTTT. V and J are TRBV6-6 and TRBJ1-1, with D perhaps matching TRBD1 (5 bases). Germline lookup yields CDR1 MNHNY and CDR2 SVGAGI (reference sequence). The CDR3 totals 13 residues. V gave up 8 bases and J gave up 0 bases, with 10 bases separating them.

The chain combines TRBV7-9 with TRBJ2-3, with unresolved D. The CDR3 length is 15 residues. Germline loops: CDR1 SEHNR, CDR2 FQNEAQ (reference sequence). Trimming cost V 5 bases and J 2 bases, with 14 bases left between them. CDR3 region: CASSAVTVNTDTQYF. The CDR3 DNA follows: TGTGCCAGCAGCGCCGTTACTGTAAACACAGATACGCAGTATTTT.